A selection of T cell receptor beta chains follows, all from one sample in a study of T cell responses to AZD1222 COVID-19 vaccine. Clones were read by immunoSEQ multiplex PCR, and TCRdb kept only the in-frame ones, dropping some. The data contain roughly 150,000 clones, over 75% of them seen just once; the ten biggest clones take up about 8%. Sample: peripheral blood, taken on day 0 of AZD1222 vaccination. The receptors stem from an adult in good health. Both conserved end residues are trimmed from each CDR3.

len,v_gene,CDR3aa
12,TRBV5-1,ASSMDTTQETQY
12,TRBV19,ASSRDRGAQPQH
14,TRBV11-2,ASSLRSGLGNTEAF
12,TRBV6-5,ASSWDISNQPQH
11,TRBV2,ASSPGGNQPQH
11,TRBV7-2,ASSFQGLPEQF
12,TRBV9,ASSLGDSASEAF
12,TRBV28,ASSPGTPNYGYT
12,TRBV7-2,ASTSGQGSPEAF
14,TRBV12-5,ASGPPGQTLGYGYT
16,TRBV5-1,ASSLAGQSSSGANVLT
13,TRBV21-1,ASSKLRGIKETQY
13,TRBV27,ASSTQRGVRYEQY
10,TRBV6-5,ASVDSSVTLH
13,TRBV25-1,ASSKVGRSTEKLF
12,TRBV3-1/TRBV3-2,ASSRLGSNQPQH
14,TRBV7-9,ASSPGDRSSGNTIY
14,TRBV3-1/TRBV3-2,ASSPLAWEGTYEQY
12,TRBV27,ASSLQGIRYEQY
13,TRBV14,ASSRGQGWDQPQH
12,TRBV10-3,AISGFSSYSEQF
11,TRBV4-2,ASSQDIRQPQH
11,TRBV6-5,ASQTGLGQPQH
12,TRBV10-3,AITGTEIYNEQF
14,TRBV5-1,ASSPTSGTGNVGYT
14,TRBV5-1,ASSLALGVGGTEAF
13,TRBV5-1,ASSLASGSINEQF
10,TRBV10-3,AISESVNEQF
9,TRBV12-3/TRBV12-4,ASRLDVEQF
11,TRBV7-2,ASSSGSTDTQY
12,TRBV9,ASSRTTNTGELF
9,TRBV6-6,ASSPPGTQY
12,TRBV11-2,ASSLVGLQQPQH
16,TRBV7-5,ARSLEDRSFLGNQPQH
11,TRBV6-5,ASSSLTRNEQF
12,TRBV29-1,SVGPGVKGLGYT
11,TRBV9,ASSSHRGNEQF
14,TRBV27,ASSSSPNQGYYGYT
10,TRBV30,AWTRDSTEAF
14,TRBV6-2/TRBV6-3,ASSWVLAGGRDEQF
11,TRBV27,ASSLGDSYEQY
12,TRBV4-1,ASSQASGSYEQY
14,TRBV19,ASRTGQGRTNEKLF
13,TRBV5-1,ASSLTGTTQETQY
10,TRBV12-3/TRBV12-4,ASRYNQGNAF
13,TRBV7-2,ASSRSRDSNEKLF
15,TRBV24-1,ATSDFGRGNRDQPQH
10,TRBV18,ASSPGNTEAF
10,TRBV7-2,ASSMIQETQY
17,TRBV4-1,ASSHVERKGSGSYNEQF
11,TRBV18,ASSPAQGNTIY